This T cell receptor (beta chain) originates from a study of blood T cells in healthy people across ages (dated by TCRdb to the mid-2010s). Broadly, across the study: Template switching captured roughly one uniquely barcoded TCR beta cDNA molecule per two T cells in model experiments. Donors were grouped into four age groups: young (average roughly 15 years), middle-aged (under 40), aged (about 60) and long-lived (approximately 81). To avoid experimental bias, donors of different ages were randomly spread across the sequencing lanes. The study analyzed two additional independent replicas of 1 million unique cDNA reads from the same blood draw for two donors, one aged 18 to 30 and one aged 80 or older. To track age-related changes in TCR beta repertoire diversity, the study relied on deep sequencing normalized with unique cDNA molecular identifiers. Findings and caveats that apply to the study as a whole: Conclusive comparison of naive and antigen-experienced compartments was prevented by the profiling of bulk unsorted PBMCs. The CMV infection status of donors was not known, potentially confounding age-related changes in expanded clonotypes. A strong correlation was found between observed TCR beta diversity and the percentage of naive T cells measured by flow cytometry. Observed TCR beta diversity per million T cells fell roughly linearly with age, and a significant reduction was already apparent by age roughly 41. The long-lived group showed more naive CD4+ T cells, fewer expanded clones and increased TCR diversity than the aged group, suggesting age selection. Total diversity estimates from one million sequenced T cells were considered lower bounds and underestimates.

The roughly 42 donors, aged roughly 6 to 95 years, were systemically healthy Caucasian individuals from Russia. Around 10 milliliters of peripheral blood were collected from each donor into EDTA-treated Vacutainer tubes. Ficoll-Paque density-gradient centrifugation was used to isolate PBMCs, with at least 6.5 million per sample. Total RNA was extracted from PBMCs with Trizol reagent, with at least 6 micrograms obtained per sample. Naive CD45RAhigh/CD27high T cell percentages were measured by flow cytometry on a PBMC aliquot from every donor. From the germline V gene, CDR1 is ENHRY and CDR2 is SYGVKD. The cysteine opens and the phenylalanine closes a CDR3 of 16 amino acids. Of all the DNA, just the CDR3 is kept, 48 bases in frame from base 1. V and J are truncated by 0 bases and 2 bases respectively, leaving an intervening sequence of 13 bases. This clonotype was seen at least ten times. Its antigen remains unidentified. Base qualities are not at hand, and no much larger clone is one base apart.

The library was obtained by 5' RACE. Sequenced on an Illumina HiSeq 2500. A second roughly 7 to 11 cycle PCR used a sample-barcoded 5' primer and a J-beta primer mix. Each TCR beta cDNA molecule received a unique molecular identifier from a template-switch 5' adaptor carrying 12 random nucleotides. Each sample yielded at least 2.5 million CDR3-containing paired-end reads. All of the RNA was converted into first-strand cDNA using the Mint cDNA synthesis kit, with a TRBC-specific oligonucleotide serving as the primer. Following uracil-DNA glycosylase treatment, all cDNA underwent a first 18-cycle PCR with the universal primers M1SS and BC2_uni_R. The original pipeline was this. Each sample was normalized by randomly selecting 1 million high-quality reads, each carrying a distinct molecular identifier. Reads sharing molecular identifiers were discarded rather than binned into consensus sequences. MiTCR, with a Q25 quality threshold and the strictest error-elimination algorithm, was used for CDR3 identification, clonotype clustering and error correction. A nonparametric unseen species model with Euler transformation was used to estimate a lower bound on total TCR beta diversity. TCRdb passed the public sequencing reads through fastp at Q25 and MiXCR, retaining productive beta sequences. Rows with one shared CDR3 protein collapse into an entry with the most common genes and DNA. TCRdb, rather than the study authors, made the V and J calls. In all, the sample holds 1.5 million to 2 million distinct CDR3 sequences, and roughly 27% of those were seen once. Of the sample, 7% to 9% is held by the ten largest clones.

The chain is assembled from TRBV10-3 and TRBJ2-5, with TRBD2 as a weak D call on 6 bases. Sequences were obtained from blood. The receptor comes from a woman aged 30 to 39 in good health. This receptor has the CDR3 CAISESEGSPQETQYF. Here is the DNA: TGTGCCATCAGTGAGTCGGAGGGTTCCCCACAAGAGACCCAGTACTTC.